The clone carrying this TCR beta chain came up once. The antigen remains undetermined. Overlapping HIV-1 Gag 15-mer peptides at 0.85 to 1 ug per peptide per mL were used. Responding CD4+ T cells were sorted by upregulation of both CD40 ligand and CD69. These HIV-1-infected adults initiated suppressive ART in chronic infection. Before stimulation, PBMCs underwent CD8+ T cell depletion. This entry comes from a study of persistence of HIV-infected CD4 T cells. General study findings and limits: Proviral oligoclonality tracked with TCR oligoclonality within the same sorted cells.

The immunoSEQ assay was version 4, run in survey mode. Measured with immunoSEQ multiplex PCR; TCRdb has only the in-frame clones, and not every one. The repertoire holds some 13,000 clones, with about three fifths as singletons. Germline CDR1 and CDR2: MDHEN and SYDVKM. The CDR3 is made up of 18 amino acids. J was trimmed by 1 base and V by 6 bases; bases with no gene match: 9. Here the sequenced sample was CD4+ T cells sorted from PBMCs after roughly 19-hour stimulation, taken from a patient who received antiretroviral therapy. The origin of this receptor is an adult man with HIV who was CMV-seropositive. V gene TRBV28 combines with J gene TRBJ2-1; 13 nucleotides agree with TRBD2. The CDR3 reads CASRVLAGGPGSYNEQFF. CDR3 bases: TGTGCCAGCAGGGTACTAGCGGGGGGGCCCGGGTCCTACAATGAGCAGTTCTTC.